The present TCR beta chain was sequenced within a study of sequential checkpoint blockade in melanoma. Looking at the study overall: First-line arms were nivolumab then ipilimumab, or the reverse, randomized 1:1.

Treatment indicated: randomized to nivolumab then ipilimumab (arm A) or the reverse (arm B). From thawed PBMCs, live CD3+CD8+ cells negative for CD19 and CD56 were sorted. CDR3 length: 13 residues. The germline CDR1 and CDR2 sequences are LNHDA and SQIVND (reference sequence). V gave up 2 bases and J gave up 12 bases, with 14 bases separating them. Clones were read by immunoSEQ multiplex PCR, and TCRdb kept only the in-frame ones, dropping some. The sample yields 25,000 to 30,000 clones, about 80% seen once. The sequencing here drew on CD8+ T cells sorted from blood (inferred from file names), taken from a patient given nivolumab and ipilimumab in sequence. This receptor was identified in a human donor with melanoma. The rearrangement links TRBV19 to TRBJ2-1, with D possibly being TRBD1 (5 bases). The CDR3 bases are TGTGCCAGTAGTATACAGGTCAGGGAATGGCAGTTCTTC. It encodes CASSIQVREWQFF.